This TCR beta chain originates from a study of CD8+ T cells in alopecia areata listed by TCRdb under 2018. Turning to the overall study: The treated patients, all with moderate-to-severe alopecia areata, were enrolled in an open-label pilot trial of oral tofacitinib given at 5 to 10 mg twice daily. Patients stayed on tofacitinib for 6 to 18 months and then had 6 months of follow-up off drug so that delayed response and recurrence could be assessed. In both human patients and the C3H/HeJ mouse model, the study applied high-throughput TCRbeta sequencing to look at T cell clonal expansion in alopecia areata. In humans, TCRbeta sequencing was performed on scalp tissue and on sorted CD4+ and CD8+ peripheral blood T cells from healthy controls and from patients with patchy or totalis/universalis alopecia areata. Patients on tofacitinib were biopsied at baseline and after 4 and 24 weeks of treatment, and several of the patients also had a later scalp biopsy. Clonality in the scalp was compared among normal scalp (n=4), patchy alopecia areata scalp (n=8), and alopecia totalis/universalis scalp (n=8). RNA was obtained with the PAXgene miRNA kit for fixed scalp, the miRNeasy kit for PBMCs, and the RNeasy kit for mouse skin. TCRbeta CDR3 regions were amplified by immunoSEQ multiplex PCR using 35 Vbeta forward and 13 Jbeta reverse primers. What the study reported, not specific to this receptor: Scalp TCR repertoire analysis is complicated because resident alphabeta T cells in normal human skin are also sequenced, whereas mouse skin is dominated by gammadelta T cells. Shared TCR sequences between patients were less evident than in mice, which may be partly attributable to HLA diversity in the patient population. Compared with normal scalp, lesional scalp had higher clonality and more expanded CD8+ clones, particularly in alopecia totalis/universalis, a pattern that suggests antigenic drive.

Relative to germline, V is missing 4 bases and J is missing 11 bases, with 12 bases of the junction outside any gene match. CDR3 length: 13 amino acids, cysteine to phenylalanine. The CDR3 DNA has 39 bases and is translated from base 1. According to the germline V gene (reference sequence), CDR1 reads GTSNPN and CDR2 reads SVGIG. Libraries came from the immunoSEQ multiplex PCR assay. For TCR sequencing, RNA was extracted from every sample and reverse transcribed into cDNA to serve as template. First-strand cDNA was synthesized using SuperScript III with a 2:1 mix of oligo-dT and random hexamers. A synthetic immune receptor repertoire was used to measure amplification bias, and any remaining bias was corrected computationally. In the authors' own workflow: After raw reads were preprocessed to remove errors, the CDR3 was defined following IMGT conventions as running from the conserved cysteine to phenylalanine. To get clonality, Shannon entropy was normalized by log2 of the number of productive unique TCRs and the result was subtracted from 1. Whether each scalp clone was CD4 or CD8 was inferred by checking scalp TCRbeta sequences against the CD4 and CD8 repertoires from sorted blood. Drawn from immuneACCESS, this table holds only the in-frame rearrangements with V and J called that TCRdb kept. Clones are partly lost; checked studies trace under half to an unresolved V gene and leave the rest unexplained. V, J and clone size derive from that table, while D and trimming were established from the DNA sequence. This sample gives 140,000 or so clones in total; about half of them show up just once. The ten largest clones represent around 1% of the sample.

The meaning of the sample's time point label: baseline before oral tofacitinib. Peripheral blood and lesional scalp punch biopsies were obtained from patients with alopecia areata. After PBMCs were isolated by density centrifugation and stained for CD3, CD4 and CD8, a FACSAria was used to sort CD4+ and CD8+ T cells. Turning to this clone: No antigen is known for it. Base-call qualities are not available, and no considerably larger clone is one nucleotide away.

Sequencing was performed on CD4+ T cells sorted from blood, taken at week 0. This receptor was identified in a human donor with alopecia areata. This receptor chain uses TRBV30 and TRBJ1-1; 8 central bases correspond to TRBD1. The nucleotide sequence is TGTGCCTGGACCGGGACAGGAGGGCGTTGGGCTTTCTTT. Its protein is CAWTGTGGRWAFF.